Given below is one T cell receptor beta chain in context. Its target is not known. This specimen comes from a study of brain T cells in children with intractable seizures. V was shortened by 6 bases and J by 5 bases, with 13 bases between the two germline ends. The CDR3 runs to 13 residues. Germline CDR1 is MNHEY and CDR2 is SVGAGI. Study observations and caveats: Pre-surgery blood may have been undersampled, hiding some clones.

The sequenced cases were selected for having the highest brain T cell transcript signatures. The table came from immunoSEQ multiplex PCR; TCRdb's copy has only in-frame clones and leaves some out. This table holds 88,000 or so clones, under 95% found once. Sequencing used peripheral blood, obtained at surgery. The receptor's source is a girl aged 2 to 9 with Rasmussen encephalitis and intractable seizures. The chain has TRBV6-5 and TRBJ1-2, with D possibly being TRBD1 (6 bases). In DNA form, the CDR3 reads TGTGCCAGCAGGGCGGGACAAAGTTATGGCTACACCTTC. This encodes CASRAGQSYGYTF.